This TCR beta chain is from a study of CD8+ T cells in alopecia areata. Looking at the study overall: For the treated group, dosing was oral tofacitinib at 5 to 10 mg twice daily. Tofacitinib lasted 6 to 18 months, then 6 months off drug.

In each case, RNA was isolated and then reverse transcribed into cDNA as the sequencing template. The assay was immunoSEQ multiplex PCR, and TCRdb's table has in-frame clones only and misses some. The sample records around 140,000 clones, about three fifths being singletons. Those with alopecia areata gave lesional scalp punch biopsies and peripheral blood. This clone has a single count. Sequenced here: CD4+ T cells sorted from blood, sampled at week 0. This receptor was identified in a human donor with alopecia areata.

CDR3 loop: CASSLTGNIQYF. CDR3 DNA: TGTGCCAGCAGCTTGACAGGAAACATTCAGTACTTC. The rearrangement uses TRBV5-6 and TRBJ2-4; tentatively, D is TRBD1 (5 bases). Germline V CDR1 and CDR2: SGHDT, YYEEEE. The length of the CDR3 is 12 residues. The V end was cut by 1 base, the J end by 6 bases, with 5 bases between.